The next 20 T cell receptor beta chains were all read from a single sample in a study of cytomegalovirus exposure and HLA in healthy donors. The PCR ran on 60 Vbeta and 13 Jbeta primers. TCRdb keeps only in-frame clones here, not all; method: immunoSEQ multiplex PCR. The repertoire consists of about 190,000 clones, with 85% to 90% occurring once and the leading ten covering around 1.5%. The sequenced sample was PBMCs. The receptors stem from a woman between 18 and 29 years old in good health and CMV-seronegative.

The CDR3 region is CAWQEGVRETQYF. CDR3 coding DNA: TGTGCCTGGCAAGAGGGGGTAAGGGAGACCCAGTACTTC. The chain has TRBV30 and TRBJ2-5, with D perhaps TRBD1 (6 bases). Germline CDR1 and CDR2: GTSNPN and SVGIG (reference sequence). V lost 5 bases to trimming and J lost 5 bases, with 15 bases between them. The CDR3 length is 13 residues. Filled out from reference TRBV30 and TRBJ2-5, the complete variable domain reads SQTIHQWPATLVQPVGSPLSLECTVEGTSNPNLYWYRQAAGRGLQLLFYSVGIGQISSEVPQNLSASRPQDRQFILSSKKLLLSDSGFYLCAWQEGVRETQYFGPGTRLLVL.

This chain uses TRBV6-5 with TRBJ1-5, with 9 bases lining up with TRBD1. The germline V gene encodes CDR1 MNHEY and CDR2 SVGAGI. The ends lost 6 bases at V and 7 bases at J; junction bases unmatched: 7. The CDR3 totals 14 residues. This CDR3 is CASRYRQGGQPQHF. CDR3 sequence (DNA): TGTGCCAGCAGATATAGACAGGGGGGACAGCCCCAGCATTTT.

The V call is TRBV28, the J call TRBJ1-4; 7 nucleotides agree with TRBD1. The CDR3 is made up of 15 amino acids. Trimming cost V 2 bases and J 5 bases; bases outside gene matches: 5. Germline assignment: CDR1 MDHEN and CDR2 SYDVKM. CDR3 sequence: CASSLMTGRNEKLFF. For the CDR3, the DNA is TGTGCCAGCAGTTTAATGACAGGGAGAAATGAAAAACTGTTTTTT.

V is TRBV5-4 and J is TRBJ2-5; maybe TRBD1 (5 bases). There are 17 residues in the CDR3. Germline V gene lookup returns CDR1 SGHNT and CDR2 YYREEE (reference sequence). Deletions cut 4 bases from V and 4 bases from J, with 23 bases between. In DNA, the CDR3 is TGTGCCAGCAGCCCGGGTAGGCCAGGGCCCTACCGAGAGACCCAGTACTTC. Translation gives CASSPGRPGPYRETQYF.

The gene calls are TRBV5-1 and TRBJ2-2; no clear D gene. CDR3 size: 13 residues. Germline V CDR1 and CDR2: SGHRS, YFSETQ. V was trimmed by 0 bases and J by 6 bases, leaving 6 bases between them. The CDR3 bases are TGCGCCAGCAGCTTGGGGCCTTCCGGGGAGCTGTTTTTT. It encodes CASSLGPSGELFF.

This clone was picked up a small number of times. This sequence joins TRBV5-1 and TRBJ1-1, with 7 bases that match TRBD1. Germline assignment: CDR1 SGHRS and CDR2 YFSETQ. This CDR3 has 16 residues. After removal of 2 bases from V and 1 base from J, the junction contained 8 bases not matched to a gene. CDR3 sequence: CASSFLEGARNTEAFF. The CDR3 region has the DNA TGCGCCAGCAGCTTCCTCGAGGGGGCACGGAACACTGAAGCTTTCTTT.

The CDR3 protein is CASSPGHLNTEAFF. Here the CDR3 DNA reads TGTGCCAGCAGCCCAGGACATTTGAACACTGAAGCTTTCTTT. The chain is built from TRBV9 and TRBJ1-1, with D perhaps TRBD1 (5 bases). Germline V gives CDR1 SGDLS, CDR2 YYNGEE. The CDR3 consists of 14 residues. The V gene lost 4 bases and the J gene lost 0 bases, with 10 bases spanning the gap.

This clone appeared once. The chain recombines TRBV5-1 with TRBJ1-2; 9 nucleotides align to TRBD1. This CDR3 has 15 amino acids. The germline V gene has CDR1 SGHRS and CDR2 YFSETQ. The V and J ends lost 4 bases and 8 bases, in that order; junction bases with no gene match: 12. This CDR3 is CASSLGQGSLYGYTF. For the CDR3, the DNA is TGCGCCAGCAGCCTGGGACAGGGATCATTGTACGGCTACACCTTC.

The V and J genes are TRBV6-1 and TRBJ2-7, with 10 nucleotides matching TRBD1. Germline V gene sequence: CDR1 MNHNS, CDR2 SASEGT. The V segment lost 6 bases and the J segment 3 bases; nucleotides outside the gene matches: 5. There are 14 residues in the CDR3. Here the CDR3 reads CASRRGTGDYEQYF. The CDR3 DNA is TGTGCCAGCAGAAGGGGGACAGGGGACTACGAGCAGTACTTC.

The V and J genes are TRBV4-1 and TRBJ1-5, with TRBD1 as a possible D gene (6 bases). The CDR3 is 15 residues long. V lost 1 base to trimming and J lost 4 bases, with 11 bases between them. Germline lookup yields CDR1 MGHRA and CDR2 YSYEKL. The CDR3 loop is CASSQVVTGNQPQHF. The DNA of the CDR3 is TGCGCCAGCAGCCAAGTGGTGACAGGAAATCAGCCCCAGCATTTT.

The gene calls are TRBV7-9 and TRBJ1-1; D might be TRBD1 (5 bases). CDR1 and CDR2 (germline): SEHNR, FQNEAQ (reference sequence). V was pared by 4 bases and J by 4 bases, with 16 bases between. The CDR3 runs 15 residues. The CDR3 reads CASSSTGGRSTEAFF. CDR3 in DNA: TGTGCCAGCAGCTCAACCGGGGGGAGGTCCACTGAAGCTTTCTTT.

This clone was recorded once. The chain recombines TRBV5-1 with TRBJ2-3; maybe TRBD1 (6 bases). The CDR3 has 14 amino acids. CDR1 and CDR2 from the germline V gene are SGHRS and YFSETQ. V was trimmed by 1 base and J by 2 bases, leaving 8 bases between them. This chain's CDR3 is CASSLHRVTDTQYF. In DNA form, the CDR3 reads TGCGCCAGCAGCTTGCACAGGGTCACAGATACGCAGTATTTT.

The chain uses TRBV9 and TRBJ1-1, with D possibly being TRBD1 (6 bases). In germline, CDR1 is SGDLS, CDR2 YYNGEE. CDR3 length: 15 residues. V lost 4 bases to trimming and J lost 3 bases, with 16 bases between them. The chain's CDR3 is CASSSTGLGDTEAFF. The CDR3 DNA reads TGTGCCAGCAGCTCAACAGGGTTAGGCGACACTGAAGCTTTCTTT.

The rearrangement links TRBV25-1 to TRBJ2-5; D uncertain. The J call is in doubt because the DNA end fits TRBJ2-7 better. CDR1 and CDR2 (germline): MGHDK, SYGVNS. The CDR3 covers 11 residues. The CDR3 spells CASSEVYEQYF. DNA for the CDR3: TGTGCCAGCAGTGAAGTCTACGAGCAGTACTTC.

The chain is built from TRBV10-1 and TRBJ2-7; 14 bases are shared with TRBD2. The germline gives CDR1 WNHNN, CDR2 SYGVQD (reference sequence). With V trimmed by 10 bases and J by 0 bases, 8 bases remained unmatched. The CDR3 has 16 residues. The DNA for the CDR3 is TGCGCCATCCCCGGGACTAGCGGGGGCCGCTCCTACGAGCAGTACTTC. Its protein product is CAIPGTSGGRSYEQYF.

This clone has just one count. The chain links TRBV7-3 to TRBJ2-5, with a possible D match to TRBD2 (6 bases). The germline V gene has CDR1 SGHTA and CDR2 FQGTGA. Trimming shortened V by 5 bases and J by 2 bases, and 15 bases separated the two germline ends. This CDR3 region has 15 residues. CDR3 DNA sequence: TGTGCCAGCAGCCGTAGCGGAAACACACAAGAGACCCAGTACTTC. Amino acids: CASSRSGNTQETQYF.

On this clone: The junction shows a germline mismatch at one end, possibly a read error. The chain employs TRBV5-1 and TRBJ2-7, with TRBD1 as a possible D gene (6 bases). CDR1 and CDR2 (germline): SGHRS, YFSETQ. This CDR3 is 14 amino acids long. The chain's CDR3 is CASSLGGSTYKQYF. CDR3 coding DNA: TGCGCCAGCAGCTTAGGGGGTTCCACCTACAAGCAGTACTTC.

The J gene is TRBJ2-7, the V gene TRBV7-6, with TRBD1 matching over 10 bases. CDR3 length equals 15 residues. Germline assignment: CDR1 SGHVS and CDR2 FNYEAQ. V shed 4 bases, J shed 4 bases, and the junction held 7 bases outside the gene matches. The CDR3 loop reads CASSSPRTGGYEQYF. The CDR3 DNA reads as TGTGCCAGCAGCTCCCCCCGGACAGGGGGGTACGAGCAGTACTTC.

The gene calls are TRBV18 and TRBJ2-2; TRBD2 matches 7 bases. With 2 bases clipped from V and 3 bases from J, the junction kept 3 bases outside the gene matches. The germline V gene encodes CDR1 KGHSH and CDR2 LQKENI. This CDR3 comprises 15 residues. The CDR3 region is CASSPKRGYTGELFF. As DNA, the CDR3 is TGTGCCAGCTCACCAAAGCGGGGTTACACCGGGGAGCTGTTTTTT.

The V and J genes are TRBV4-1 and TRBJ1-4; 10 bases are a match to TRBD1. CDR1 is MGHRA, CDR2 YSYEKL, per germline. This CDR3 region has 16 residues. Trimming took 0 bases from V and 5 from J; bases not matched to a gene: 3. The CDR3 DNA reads TGCGCCAGCAGCCAAGAATGGACAGGGGGAAATGAAAAACTGTTTTTT. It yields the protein CASSQEWTGGNEKLFF.